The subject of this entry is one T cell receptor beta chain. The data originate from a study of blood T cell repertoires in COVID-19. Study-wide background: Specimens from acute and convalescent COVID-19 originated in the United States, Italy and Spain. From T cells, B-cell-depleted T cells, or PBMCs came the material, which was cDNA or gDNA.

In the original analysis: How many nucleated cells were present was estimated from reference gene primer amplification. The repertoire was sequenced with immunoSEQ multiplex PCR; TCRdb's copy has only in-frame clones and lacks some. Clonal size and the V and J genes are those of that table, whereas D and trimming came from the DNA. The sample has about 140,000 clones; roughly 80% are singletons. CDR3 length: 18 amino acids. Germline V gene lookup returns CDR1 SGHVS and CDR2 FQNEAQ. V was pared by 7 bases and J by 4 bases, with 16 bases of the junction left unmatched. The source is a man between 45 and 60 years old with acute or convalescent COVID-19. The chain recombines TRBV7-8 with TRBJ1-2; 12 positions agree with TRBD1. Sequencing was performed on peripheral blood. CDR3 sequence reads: CASIQNRDRGRVGYGYTF. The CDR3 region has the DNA TGTGCCAGCATCCAAAACCGGGACAGGGGGCGAGTAGGCTATGGCTACACCTTC.